This T cell receptor (beta chain) was captured by sequencing in a study of control samples from healthy donors and cancer patients. TCRdb's copy holds only in-frame clones and misses some; the assay was immunoSEQ multiplex PCR. The table includes about 54,000 clones, almost 96% detected once. The CDR3 is 11 residues long. Per the germline V gene, CDR1 is WSHSY and CDR2 is SAAADI. The V and J ends lost 0 bases and 11 bases respectively, with 7 bases between them. Sequences were obtained from blood. The chain couples TRBV10-2 to TRBJ1-1; no clear D. The clonotype comes from a woman aged 25 to 39 in good health. CDR3 residues: CASSESKGAFF. The CDR3 DNA reads TGCGCCAGCAGTGAGTCGAAAGGGGCTTTCTTT.